Each of the 10 T cell receptor beta chains below was sequenced from the same sample in a study of long-term antiretroviral therapy in people with HIV. The immunoSEQ assay was v3.0, run at survey level. Assay used: immunoSEQ multiplex PCR; TCRdb lists only in-frame clones, some missing. The sample lists about 16,000 clones, roughly 80% occurring once. The source was unsorted PBMCs, collected 2.3 years after starting antiretroviral therapy. Every receptor here comes from a woman aged 40 to 50 with HIV.

The chain uses TRBV30 and TRBJ2-7; D is unresolved. Germline-derived CDR1 and CDR2 are GTSNPN and SVGIG (reference sequence). Trimming took off 3 bases at V and 5 bases at J, with 8 bases between the two ends. The CDR3 has 11 residues. In DNA, the CDR3 is TGTGCCTGGAGCGGCAATCACGAGCAGTACTTC. This codes for CAWSGNHEQYF.

The CDR3 DNA reads as TGTGCCAGCAGTTTATCCGACAGGTCCAACTATGGCTACACCTTC. Its translation: CASSLSDRSNYGYTF. The V gene is TRBV27, the J gene TRBJ1-2; D possibly corresponds to TRBD1 (6 bases). Germline-derived CDR1 and CDR2 are MNHEY and SMNVEV (reference sequence). This CDR3 comprises 15 residues. Trimming removed 0 bases from V and 2 bases from J, with 10 bases in between.

Written as DNA, the CDR3 is TGTGCCAGCAGCTCGGGACAGCTCTATGGCTACACCTTC. This encodes CASSSGQLYGYTF. This chain connects TRBV7-2 to TRBJ1-2; 7 nucleotides agree with TRBD1. There are 13 residues in the CDR3. Germline V lookup: CDR1 SGHTA, CDR2 FQGNSA. Trimming cost V 4 bases and J 4 bases; bases outside gene matches: 3. The full variable domain, completed using reference TRBV7-2 and TRBJ1-2, is GAGVSQSPSNKVTEKGKDVELRCDPISGHTALYWYRQSLGQGLEFLIYFQGNSAPDKSGLPSDRFSAERTGGSVSTLTIQRTQQEDSAVYLCASSSGQLYGYTFGSGTRLTVV.

V is TRBV9 and J is TRBJ2-7; weak D call: TRBD2 (7 bases). Germline assignment: CDR1 SGDLS and CDR2 YYNGEE. The CDR3 has 15 residues. V was pared by 3 bases and J by 4 bases, with 17 bases between. CDR3 residues: CASSAGWGGYYEQYF. The CDR3, as DNA: TGTGCCAGCAGCGCGGGATGGGGGGGCTATTACGAGCAGTACTTC.

In DNA form, the CDR3 reads TGTGCCATCAGCGAGGGCAGGGTTGACGAGCAGTACTTC. Translation gives CAISEGRVDEQYF. The chain recombines TRBV10-3 with TRBJ2-7; D tentatively reads TRBD1 or TRBD2 (5 bases each). Trimming removed 6 bases from V and 5 bases from J, with 14 bases in between. Germline lookup yields CDR1 ENHRY and CDR2 SYGVKD. CDR3 length: 13 residues.

This sequence joins TRBV7-9 and TRBJ2-2; D is unclear. Trimming left V 2 bases short and J 6 bases short, with 10 bases between. The length of the CDR3 is 14 residues. The V gene's germline CDR1 is SEHNR and CDR2 FQNEAQ (reference sequence). The CDR3 coding sequence is TGTGCCAGCAGCTTATGGCCAGTCCCCGGGGAGCTGTTTTTT. Protein product: CASSLWPVPGELFF.

This clone was seen more than once but under ten times. The J gene is TRBJ1-4, the V gene TRBV30; 7 positions agree with TRBD1. The CDR3 consists of 14 residues. The germline CDR1 and CDR2 sequences are GTSNPN and SVGIG (reference sequence). With V trimmed by 3 bases and J by 4 bases, 5 bases remained unmatched. For the CDR3, the DNA is TGTGCCTGGAGGGGGACAGTCCTTAATGAAAAACTGTTTTTT. It translates to CAWRGTVLNEKLFF. The full variable domain, its missing parts supplied by reference TRBV30 and TRBJ1-4, is SQTIHQWPATLVQPVGSPLSLECTVEGTSNPNLYWYRQAAGRGLQLLFYSVGIGQISSEVPQNLSASRPQDRQFILSSKKLLLSDSGFYLCAWRGTVLNEKLFFGSGTQLSVL.

Written as DNA, the CDR3 is TGCGCCAGCAGCTTGGAGAGTGGGGGGAGAAGCTACGAGCAGTACTTC. Protein: CASSLESGGRSYEQYF. The gene calls are TRBV5-1 and TRBJ2-7, with D perhaps TRBD2 (6 bases). CDR3 length: 16 amino acids. Germline V gene lookup returns CDR1 SGHRS and CDR2 YFSETQ. The V end lost 0 bases, the J end lost 3 bases, and 16 bases lay between the germline ends.

V gene TRBV5-6 combines with J gene TRBJ2-1; 13 bases match TRBD2. CDR3 length: 19 amino acids. After removal of 4 bases from V and 4 bases from J, the junction contained 14 bases not matched to a gene. Germline V CDR1 and CDR2: SGHDT, YYEEEE. The CDR3 nucleotides read TGTGCCAGCAGCCCTGGGGGGTGGACTAGCGGGAGCGGATACAATGAGCAGTTCTTC. Translating gives CASSPGGWTSGSGYNEQFF.

In its sample, this clone was seen a few times. V gene TRBV11-3 combines with J gene TRBJ2-2; 7 nucleotides agree with TRBD2. V dropped 5 bases and J dropped 3; count of bases not matched to a gene: 6. The CDR3 totals 15 residues. Germline assignment: CDR1 SGHNT and CDR2 YENEEA. CDR3 coding DNA: TGTGCCAGCAGCCGGGGACTACGCGACACCGGGGAGCTGTTTTTT. Amino acid sequence: CASSRGLRDTGELFF.